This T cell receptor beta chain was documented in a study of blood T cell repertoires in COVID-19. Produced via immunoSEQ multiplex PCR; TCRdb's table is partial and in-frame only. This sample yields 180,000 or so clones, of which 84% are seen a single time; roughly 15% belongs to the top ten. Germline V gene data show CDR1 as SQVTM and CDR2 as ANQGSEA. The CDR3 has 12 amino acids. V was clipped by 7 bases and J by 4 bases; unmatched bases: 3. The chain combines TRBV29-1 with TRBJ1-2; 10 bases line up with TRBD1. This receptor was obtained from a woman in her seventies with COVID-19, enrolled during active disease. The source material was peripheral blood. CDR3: CSGQGAAYGYTF. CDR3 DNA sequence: TGCAGCGGACAGGGGGCGGCCTATGGCTACACCTTC. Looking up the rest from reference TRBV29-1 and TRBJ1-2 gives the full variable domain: SAVISQKPSRDICQRGTSLTIQCQVDSQVTMMFWYRQQPGQSLTLIATANQGSEATYESGFVIDKFPISRPNLTFSTLTVSNMSPEDSSIYLCSGQGAAYGYTFGSGTRLTVV.